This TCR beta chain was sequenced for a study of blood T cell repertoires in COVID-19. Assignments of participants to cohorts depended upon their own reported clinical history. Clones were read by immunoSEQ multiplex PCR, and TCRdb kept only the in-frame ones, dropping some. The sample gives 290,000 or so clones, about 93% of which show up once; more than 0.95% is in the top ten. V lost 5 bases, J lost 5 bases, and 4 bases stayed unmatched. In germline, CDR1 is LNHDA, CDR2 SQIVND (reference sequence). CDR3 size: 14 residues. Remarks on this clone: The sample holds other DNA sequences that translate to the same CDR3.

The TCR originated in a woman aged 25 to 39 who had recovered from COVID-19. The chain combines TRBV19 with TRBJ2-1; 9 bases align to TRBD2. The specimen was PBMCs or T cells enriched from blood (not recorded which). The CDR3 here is CASSFLAGNNEQFF. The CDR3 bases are TGTGCCAGTAGTTTTCTAGCGGGAAACAATGAGCAGTTCTTC.